This T cell receptor beta chain was recovered during a study of T cell repertoires in cytomegalovirus infection. Study at large: TCR beta signatures that were public indicated CMV infection and matching HLA type. General observations from the study: It was HLA-C-restricted CMV-specific TCR beta clonotypes that dominated the response ex vivo. CMV carriers having the relevant HLA were flagged by cumulative public TCR beta family frequency.

Via MiXCR, TCRdb re-called the reads, giving one row per CDR3 protein. The sample lists some 180,000 distinct CDR3 sequences, roughly 9.8% seen once, with about 4.6% in the top ten. The V end lost 2 bases, the J end lost 5 bases, and 21 bases lay between the germline ends. The CDR3 consists of 17 residues. Germline loops: CDR1 SGHDN, CDR2 FVKESK. This clonotype showed up many times. Its cognate antigen is unknown. The sequenced sample was PBMCs. This TCR was recovered from a human donor in good health (CMV status not recorded). Some clones in this sample may be carry-over from other donors' samples. The genes are TRBV14 and TRBJ2-5; a weak D match, TRBD1 (6 bases). The CDR3 region has the DNA TGTGCCAGCAGCCAAAAGACAGGTACTGGGTCGGGGGAGACCCAGTACTTC. Protein: CASSQKTGTGSGETQYF.